The rows below give T cell receptor beta chains drawn from one sample of a study of Ad26.COV2.S vaccination and SARS-CoV-2 variants. Sequencing used immunoSEQ multiplex PCR; TCRdb keeps in-frame clones, though not all of them. The table includes some 320,000 clones, just over 85% detected once. This sample comprised peripheral blood, obtained in a trial of Ad26.COV2.S vaccine versus placebo. The receptors were sampled from a person between 18 and 59 years old who received the Ad26.COV2.S COVID-19 vaccine or a placebo. Both conserved end residues are part of each CDR3. D genes are given only for firm matches. Rows may omit the clone size; those that give it use once, few, many or a size class.

D gene: NA
V gene: TRBV5-4
J gene: TRBJ1-1
clone size: NA
CDR3 DNA: TGTGCCAGCAGCTTGGGTCCGGGTATGAACACTGAAGCTTTCTTT
CDR3 protein: CASSLGPGMNTEAFF

D gene: TRBD1
V gene: TRBV6-1
J gene: TRBJ1-2
clone size: NA
CDR3 DNA: TGTGCCAGCAGTGAAGCAGGGGGCTCCTATGGCTACACCTTC
CDR3 protein: CASSEAGGSYGYTF

D gene: NA
V gene: TRBV4-3
J gene: TRBJ2-1
clone size: NA
CDR3 DNA: TGCGCCAGCAGCCAAGGAGGGGGATCGTTTGGTGAGCAGTTCTTC
CDR3 protein: CASSQGGGSFGEQFF

D gene: TRBD2
V gene: TRBV20-1
J gene: TRBJ2-7
clone size: NA
CDR3 DNA: TGCAGTGCTAGTGCGAGGGAGACTAGCGGGGGGTACGAGCAGTACTTC
CDR3 protein: CSASARETSGGYEQYF

D gene: NA
V gene: TRBV6-4
J gene: TRBJ2-2
clone size: NA
CDR3 DNA: TGTGCCAGCAGTCATCTGAACACCGGGGAGCTGTTTTTT
CDR3 protein: CASSHLNTGELFF

D gene: TRBD2
V gene: TRBV18
J gene: TRBJ2-3
clone size: NA
CDR3 DNA: TGTGCCAGCTCATCACTCCGACTAGCGGGGGGGCCCGTTAAAGATACGCAGTATTTT
CDR3 protein: CASSSLRLAGGPVKDTQYF

D gene: NA
V gene: TRBV15
J gene: TRBJ1-3
clone size: NA
CDR3 DNA: TGTGCCACCGGTACGGCCTCTGGAAACACCATATATTTT
CDR3 protein: CATGTASGNTIYF

D gene: TRBD1
V gene: TRBV20-1
J gene: TRBJ1-1
clone size: NA
CDR3 DNA: TGCAGTGCTAGTAGGGTGGGACAGGGGGTTTGGACTGAAGCTTTCTTT
CDR3 protein: CSASRVGQGVWTEAFF

D gene: TRBD1
V gene: TRBV7-8
J gene: TRBJ2-7
clone size: once
CDR3 DNA: TGTGCCAGCAGCCGGACAGGCTCCTACGAGCAGTACTTC
CDR3 protein: CASSRTGSYEQYF

D gene: NA
V gene: TRBV7-2
J gene: TRBJ1-5
clone size: NA
CDR3 DNA: TGTGCCAGCAGCTTATGGGATAGCAATCAGCCCCAGCATTTT
CDR3 protein: CASSLWDSNQPQHF

D gene: NA
V gene: TRBV10-3
J gene: TRBJ1-5
clone size: NA
CDR3 DNA: TGTGCCATCAGTGAGTCGAAGGGCCAGCATAGCAATCAGCCCCAGCATTTT
CDR3 protein: CAISESKGQHSNQPQHF

D gene: TRBD1
V gene: TRBV29-1
J gene: TRBJ2-1
clone size: NA
CDR3 DNA: TGCAGCGTTGAAGGTCACCTCGGGACAGAGAGCTACAATGAGCAGTTCTTC
CDR3 protein: CSVEGHLGTESYNEQFF

D gene: NA
V gene: TRBV9
J gene: TRBJ1-2
clone size: NA
CDR3 DNA: TGTGCCAGCAGCGTAGGAGGGGGTACGGGCTACACCTTC
CDR3 protein: CASSVGGGTGYTF

D gene: NA
V gene: TRBV7-9
J gene: TRBJ1-5
clone size: NA
CDR3 DNA: TGTGCCAGCAGCGCACCAGGTTCGGGTGGCAATCAGCCCCAGCATTTT
CDR3 protein: CASSAPGSGGNQPQHF

D gene: NA
V gene: TRBV6-2/TRBV6-3
J gene: TRBJ1-5
clone size: NA
CDR3 DNA: TGTGCCAGCAGTTATTCCGGGACGTCAAGCAATCAGCCCCAGCATTTT
CDR3 protein: CASSYSGTSSNQPQHF

D gene: NA
V gene: TRBV5-1
J gene: TRBJ2-7
clone size: NA
CDR3 DNA: TGCGCCAGCAGCCCCGGGGCCCCCGCCTACGAGCAGTACTTC
CDR3 protein: CASSPGAPAYEQYF

D gene: TRBD1
V gene: TRBV5-1
J gene: TRBJ2-7
clone size: NA
CDR3 DNA: TGCGCCAGCAGCGCCGGGACAGCATATTACGAGCAGTACTTC
CDR3 protein: CASSAGTAYYEQYF

D gene: NA
V gene: TRBV7-8
J gene: TRBJ1-4
clone size: NA
CDR3 DNA: TGTGCCAGCAGCAACAGGGAAACTAATGAAAAACTGTTTTTT
CDR3 protein: CASSNRETNEKLFF

D gene: NA
V gene: TRBV4-1
J gene: TRBJ1-2
clone size: NA
CDR3 DNA: TGCGCCAGCAGCCAAGATCCGGTCCGTAACTATGGCTACACCTTC
CDR3 protein: CASSQDPVRNYGYTF

D gene: NA
V gene: TRBV7-2
J gene: TRBJ2-5
clone size: NA
CDR3 DNA: TGTGCCAGCAGCCCACTCGGGTCTCAAGAGACCCAGTACTTC
CDR3 protein: CASSPLGSQETQYF

D gene: NA
V gene: TRBV30
J gene: TRBJ2-7
clone size: once
CDR3 DNA: TGTGCCCGCACGGACTCTGCCTACGAGCAGTACTTC
CDR3 protein: CARTDSAYEQYF

D gene: NA
V gene: TRBV5-1
J gene: TRBJ1-4
clone size: NA
CDR3 DNA: TGCGCCAGCAGCCAGGGGTTTAGGACAGAGGGTGAAAAACTGTTTTTT
CDR3 protein: CASSQGFRTEGEKLFF

D gene: TRBD2
V gene: TRBV29-1
J gene: TRBJ2-5
clone size: NA
CDR3 DNA: TGCAGCGTTGAAGAAGGGACTAGCGGGGTAGTATGGGAGACCCAGTACTTC
CDR3 protein: CSVEEGTSGVVWETQYF

D gene: TRBD1
V gene: TRBV5-1
J gene: TRBJ1-2
clone size: NA
CDR3 DNA: TGCGCCAGCAGCTTGGGGGACAGGACTAACTATGGCTACACCTTC
CDR3 protein: CASSLGDRTNYGYTF

D gene: TRBD1
V gene: TRBV2
J gene: TRBJ1-5
clone size: NA
CDR3 DNA: TGTGCCAGGGAAGGACAGGGTCGATCCAATCAGCCCCAGCATTTT
CDR3 protein: CAREGQGRSNQPQHF

D gene: TRBD1
V gene: TRBV4-1
J gene: TRBJ2-1
clone size: NA
CDR3 DNA: TGCGCCAGCAGCCAAGAGGACAGGATCTACAATGAGCAGTTCTTC
CDR3 protein: CASSQEDRIYNEQFF

D gene: NA
V gene: TRBV2
J gene: TRBJ1-6
clone size: NA
CDR3 DNA: TGTGCCAGCAGTGACAATTATTCACCCCTCCACTTT
CDR3 protein: CASSDNYSPLHF

D gene: NA
V gene: TRBV4-1
J gene: TRBJ2-3
clone size: few
CDR3 DNA: TGCGCCAGCAGCCAAGAAGTGAACTCAGATACGCAGTATTTT
CDR3 protein: CASSQEVNSDTQYF

D gene: TRBD1
V gene: TRBV14
J gene: TRBJ2-7
clone size: NA
CDR3 DNA: TGTGCCAGCGGGACAGGCTCCTACGAGCAGTACTTC
CDR3 protein: CASGTGSYEQYF

D gene: NA
V gene: TRBV19
J gene: TRBJ1-2
clone size: NA
CDR3 DNA: TGTGCCAGTACCTCACCTGGGGGCCGGGTGCCTGCTGGCTACACCTTC
CDR3 protein: CASTSPGGRVPAGYTF

D gene: TRBD1
V gene: TRBV7-9
J gene: TRBJ1-3
clone size: NA
CDR3 DNA: TGTGCCAGCAGCTTTATCAGGGGGACTGGAAACACCATATATTTT
CDR3 protein: CASSFIRGTGNTIYF

D gene: TRBD1
V gene: TRBV3-1/TRBV3-2
J gene: TRBJ1-6
clone size: NA
CDR3 DNA: TGTGCCAGCAGCCCTCGGGACAGGGGCCCTCATAATTCACCCCTCCACTTT
CDR3 protein: CASSPRDRGPHNSPLHF

D gene: NA
V gene: TRBV14
J gene: TRBJ2-2
clone size: NA
CDR3 DNA: TGTGCCAGCAGCCAACACACCGGGGAGCTGTTTTTT
CDR3 protein: CASSQHTGELFF

D gene: NA
V gene: TRBV7-2
J gene: TRBJ2-7
clone size: NA
CDR3 DNA: TGTGCCAGCAGCCCCCGTCTCGCCTCCTACGAGCAGTACTTC
CDR3 protein: CASSPRLASYEQYF

D gene: NA
V gene: TRBV11-2
J gene: TRBJ1-3
clone size: NA
CDR3 DNA: TGTGCCAGCAGCCCCCCGGGGGTAGGACGCTCTGGAAACACCATATATTTT
CDR3 protein: CASSPPGVGRSGNTIYF

D gene: NA
V gene: TRBV5-6
J gene: TRBJ1-1
clone size: NA
CDR3 DNA: TGTGCCAGCAGCTTGGCCGCACCGAACACTGAAGCTTTCTTT
CDR3 protein: CASSLAAPNTEAFF

D gene: NA
V gene: TRBV6-5
J gene: TRBJ2-3
clone size: NA
CDR3 DNA: TGTGCCAGCAGTCAGAGGACAGGCACAGATACGCAGTATTTT
CDR3 protein: CASSQRTGTDTQYF

D gene: NA
V gene: TRBV7-2
J gene: TRBJ2-7
clone size: once
CDR3 DNA: TGTGCCAGCAGCTTATGGGGGGGCCCAGGGGGTAGCTCCTACGAGCAGTACTTC
CDR3 protein: CASSLWGGPGGSSYEQYF

D gene: NA
V gene: TRBV18
J gene: TRBJ2-3
clone size: once
CDR3 DNA: TGTGCCAGCTCACCTGGGTCTAAACCTATGGCAGATACGCAGTATTTT
CDR3 protein: CASSPGSKPMADTQYF

D gene: NA
V gene: TRBV14
J gene: TRBJ2-7
clone size: few
CDR3 DNA: TGTGCCAGCAGCCACACCTACGAGCAGTACTTC
CDR3 protein: CASSHTYEQYF

D gene: TRBD1
V gene: TRBV6-5
J gene: TRBJ1-5
clone size: NA
CDR3 DNA: TGTGCCAGTCCCCCTACAGGGGGCAATCAGCCCCAGCATTTT
CDR3 protein: CASPPTGGNQPQHF

D gene: TRBD2
V gene: TRBV18
J gene: TRBJ2-5
clone size: NA
CDR3 DNA: TGTGCCAGCTCACCTTTCCGGACTAGCGGCCCCCAAGAGACCCAGTACTTC
CDR3 protein: CASSPFRTSGPQETQYF

D gene: NA
V gene: TRBV9
J gene: TRBJ2-5
clone size: once
CDR3 DNA: TGTGCCAGCAGCGAATCAGCCGGGGGTTTCCAAGAGACCCAGTACTTC
CDR3 protein: CASSESAGGFQETQYF

D gene: NA
V gene: TRBV3-1/TRBV3-2
J gene: TRBJ2-3
clone size: NA
CDR3 DNA: TGTGCCAGCAGCTCTTTAGCTTCAGATACGCAGTATTTT
CDR3 protein: CASSSLASDTQYF

D gene: NA
V gene: TRBV5-1
J gene: TRBJ1-1
clone size: NA
CDR3 DNA: TGCGCCAGCAGCGTGTCGAGGACGGGGACTGAAGCTTTCTTT
CDR3 protein: CASSVSRTGTEAFF

D gene: NA
V gene: TRBV5-6
J gene: TRBJ1-6
clone size: NA
CDR3 DNA: TGTGCCAGCAGCTTTGGGGCGCGGGACAATTCACCCCTCCACTTT
CDR3 protein: CASSFGARDNSPLHF

D gene: TRBD1
V gene: TRBV3-1/TRBV3-2
J gene: TRBJ1-6
clone size: NA
CDR3 DNA: TGTGCCAGCAGCCGGGACAGCCAAAATTCACCCCTCCACTTT
CDR3 protein: CASSRDSQNSPLHF

D gene: NA
V gene: TRBV6-6
J gene: TRBJ1-1
clone size: NA
CDR3 DNA: TGTGCCAGCAGCCCAGACAGTCCTAGCCACACTGAAGCTTTCTTT
CDR3 protein: CASSPDSPSHTEAFF

D gene: NA
V gene: TRBV5-6
J gene: TRBJ1-1
clone size: once
CDR3 DNA: TGTGCCAGCAGCAGACAGCTCCGGCCTGAAGCTTTCTTT
CDR3 protein: CASSRQLRPEAFF

D gene: TRBD2
V gene: TRBV29-1
J gene: TRBJ2-2
clone size: NA
CDR3 DNA: TGCAGCGTTTCGTCGAGCGGGGCGACCACCGGGGAGCTGTTTTTT
CDR3 protein: CSVSSSGATTGELFF

D gene: NA
V gene: TRBV5-1
J gene: TRBJ1-1
clone size: few
CDR3 DNA: TGCGCCAGCAGCTCGTCGGACAGTGGAACTGAAGCTTTCTTT
CDR3 protein: CASSSSDSGTEAFF

D gene: TRBD2
V gene: TRBV30
J gene: TRBJ2-1
clone size: few
CDR3 DNA: TGTGCCTGGAGGGGACTAGCGGGGCGCTACAATGAGCAGTTCTTC
CDR3 protein: CAWRGLAGRYNEQFF

D gene: TRBD1
V gene: TRBV6-5
J gene: TRBJ2-1
clone size: NA
CDR3 DNA: TGTGCCAGCAGACCGGGACAGGGGTCTTACAATGAGCAGTTCTTC
CDR3 protein: CASRPGQGSYNEQFF

D gene: NA
V gene: TRBV5-1
J gene: TRBJ2-7
clone size: NA
CDR3 DNA: TGCGCCAGCAGCAGCAGGGGTGCCCTCTCCTACGAGCAGTACTTC
CDR3 protein: CASSSRGALSYEQYF

D gene: NA
V gene: TRBV5-1
J gene: TRBJ1-5
clone size: NA
CDR3 DNA: TGCGCCAGCAGCTTGACCTGGACAGAAGTCGGCAATCAGCCCCAGCATTTT
CDR3 protein: CASSLTWTEVGNQPQHF

D gene: TRBD1
V gene: TRBV5-1
J gene: TRBJ2-1
clone size: once
CDR3 DNA: TGCGCCAGCAGCGCCCGGGACAGGGTCAATGAGCAGTTCTTC
CDR3 protein: CASSARDRVNEQFF

D gene: NA
V gene: TRBV5-6
J gene: TRBJ1-1
clone size: NA
CDR3 DNA: TGTGCCAGCAGCTTGGGCGGACAAGAAGCTTTCTTT
CDR3 protein: CASSLGGQEAFF

D gene: NA
V gene: TRBV3-1/TRBV3-2
J gene: TRBJ2-3
clone size: NA
CDR3 DNA: TGTGCCAGCAGCCACCCGGGGGACTCCAGCACAGATACGCAGTATTTT
CDR3 protein: CASSHPGDSSTDTQYF